The following is a T cell receptor (beta chain) sequence with its context. This sample was included in a study of shared clonotypes between healthy human individuals. The table came from immunoSEQ multiplex PCR; TCRdb's copy has only in-frame clones and leaves some out. The table records 2 million to 2.5 million clones, under 97% of them present only once. CDR1 MNHNS and CDR2 SASEGT come from the germline V gene. V lost 2 bases to trimming and J lost 1 base, with 8 bases between them. The CDR3 contains 14 residues. The gene calls are TRBV6-1 and TRBJ2-5; D unclear. The specimen was naive CD4+ T cells sorted from blood. The subset is: CD45RA+ positively selected. This TCR came from a man in his late teens or twenties in good health. CDR3 amino acids: CASSELAVQETQYF. The CDR3 region has the DNA TGTGCCAGCAGTGAACTGGCAGTCCAAGAGACCCAGTACTTC.